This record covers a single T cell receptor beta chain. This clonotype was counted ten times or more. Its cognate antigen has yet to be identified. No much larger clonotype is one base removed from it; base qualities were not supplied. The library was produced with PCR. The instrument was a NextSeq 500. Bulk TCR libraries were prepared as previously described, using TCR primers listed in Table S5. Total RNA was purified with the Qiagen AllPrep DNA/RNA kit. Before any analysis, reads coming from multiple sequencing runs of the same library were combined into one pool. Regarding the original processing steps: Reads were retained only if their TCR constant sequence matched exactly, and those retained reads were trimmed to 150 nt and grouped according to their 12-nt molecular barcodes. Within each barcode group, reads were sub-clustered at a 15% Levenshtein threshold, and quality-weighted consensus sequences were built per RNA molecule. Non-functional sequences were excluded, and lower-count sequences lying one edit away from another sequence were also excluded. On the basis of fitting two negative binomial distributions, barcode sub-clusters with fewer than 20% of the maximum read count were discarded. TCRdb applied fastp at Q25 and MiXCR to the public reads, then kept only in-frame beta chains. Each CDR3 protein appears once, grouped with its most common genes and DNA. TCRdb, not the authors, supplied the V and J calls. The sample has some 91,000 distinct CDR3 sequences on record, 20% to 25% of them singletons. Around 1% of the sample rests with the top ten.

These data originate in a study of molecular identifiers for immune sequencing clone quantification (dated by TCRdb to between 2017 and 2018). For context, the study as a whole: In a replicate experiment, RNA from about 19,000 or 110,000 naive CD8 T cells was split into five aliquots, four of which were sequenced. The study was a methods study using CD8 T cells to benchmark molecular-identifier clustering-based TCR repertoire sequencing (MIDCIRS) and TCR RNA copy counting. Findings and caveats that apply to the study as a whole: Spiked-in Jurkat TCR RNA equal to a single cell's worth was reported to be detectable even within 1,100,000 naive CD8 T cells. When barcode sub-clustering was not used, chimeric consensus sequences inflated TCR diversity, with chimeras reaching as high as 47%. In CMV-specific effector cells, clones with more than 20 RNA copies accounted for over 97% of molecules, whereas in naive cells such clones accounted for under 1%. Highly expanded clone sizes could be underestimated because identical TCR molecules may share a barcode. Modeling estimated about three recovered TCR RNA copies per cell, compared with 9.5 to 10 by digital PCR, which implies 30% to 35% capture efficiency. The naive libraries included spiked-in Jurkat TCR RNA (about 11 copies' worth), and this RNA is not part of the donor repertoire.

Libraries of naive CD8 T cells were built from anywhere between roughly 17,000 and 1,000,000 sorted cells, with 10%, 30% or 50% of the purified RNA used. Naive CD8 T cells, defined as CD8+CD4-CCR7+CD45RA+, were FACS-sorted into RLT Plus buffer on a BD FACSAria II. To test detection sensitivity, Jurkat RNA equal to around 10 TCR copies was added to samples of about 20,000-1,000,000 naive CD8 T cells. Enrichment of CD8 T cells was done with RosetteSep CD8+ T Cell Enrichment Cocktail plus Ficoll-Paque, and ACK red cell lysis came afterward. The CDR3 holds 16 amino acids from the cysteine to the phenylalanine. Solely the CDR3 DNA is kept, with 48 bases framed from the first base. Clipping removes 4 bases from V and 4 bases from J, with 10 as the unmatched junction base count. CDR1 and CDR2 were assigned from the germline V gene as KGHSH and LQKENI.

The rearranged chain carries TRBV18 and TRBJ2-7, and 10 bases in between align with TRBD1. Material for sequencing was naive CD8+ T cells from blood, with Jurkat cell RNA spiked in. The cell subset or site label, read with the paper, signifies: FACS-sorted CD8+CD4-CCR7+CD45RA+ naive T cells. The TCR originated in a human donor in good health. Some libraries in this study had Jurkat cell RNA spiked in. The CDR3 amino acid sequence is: CASSLTTGGFWYEQYF. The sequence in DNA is TGTGCCAGCTCACTTACGACAGGGGGCTTTTGGTACGAGCAGTACTTC.